A selection of T cell receptor beta chains follows, all from one sample in a study of response to subunit inactivated influenza vaccine. TCRdb redid the calling of the RT-PCR reads with MiXCR, one entry per CDR3 protein. This sample has hundreds of thousands of distinct CDR3 sequences, with about 15% found just once. Sequencing was performed on PBMCs from blood, taken roughly 2 weeks before vaccination. These receptors were taken from a man in his forties or fifties who received an inactivated influenza vaccine. The CDR3 runs from the conserved cysteine through the conserved F or W. A D gene is named only where the DNA matches it firmly. Clone size appears in some rows only: once, few, many, or a class for an expanded clone.

v_gene: TRBV2; d_gene: TRBD1; j_gene: TRBJ2-5; abundance: many; CDR3nt: TGTGCCAGCAGCCCACGGACAGGGAGAGAGACCCAGTACTTC; CDR3aa: CASSPRTGRETQYF
v_gene: TRBV5-6; d_gene: .; j_gene: TRBJ2-1; abundance: .; CDR3nt: TGTGCCAGCAGCTCAGGACGTAGCGTTCGGTCCTACAATGAGCAGTTCTTC; CDR3aa: CASSSGRSVRSYNEQFF
v_gene: TRBV30; d_gene: TRBD2; j_gene: TRBJ2-1; abundance: .; CDR3nt: TGTGCCTGGAGTGTAGCGGGAGTTGGGTCCTACAATGAGCAGTTCTTC; CDR3aa: CAWSVAGVGSYNEQFF
v_gene: TRBV27; d_gene: TRBD2; j_gene: TRBJ2-1; abundance: .; CDR3nt: TGTGCCAGCAGCCACGGACTAGGGGCTTACAATGAGCAGTTCTTC; CDR3aa: CASSHGLGAYNEQFF
v_gene: TRBV4-2; d_gene: .; j_gene: TRBJ2-1; abundance: .; CDR3nt: TGTGCCAGCAGCCAAGGGGGCAGGGTGGTTGAGCAGTTCTTC; CDR3aa: CASSQGGRVVEQFF
v_gene: TRBV29-1; d_gene: .; j_gene: TRBJ2-7; abundance: few; CDR3nt: TGCAGCGTTGAAGATAAGAGCGGGCGATTACCCTACGAGCAGTACTTC; CDR3aa: CSVEDKSGRLPYEQYF
v_gene: TRBV20-1; d_gene: .; j_gene: TRBJ1-2; abundance: few; CDR3nt: TGCAGTGCTCAAAGGGGATTAGATGGCTACACCTTC; CDR3aa: CSAQRGLDGYTF
v_gene: TRBV27; d_gene: .; j_gene: TRBJ1-2; abundance: few; CDR3nt: TGTGCCAGCAGTCCCGGACTCATCTCCGCCCGGGAGGGCTACACCTTC; CDR3aa: CASSPGLISAREGYTF
v_gene: TRBV2; d_gene: .; j_gene: TRBJ1-1; abundance: once; CDR3nt: TGTGCCAGCAGTGAATTGGACGGTGAAGCTTTCTTT; CDR3aa: CASSELDGEAFF
v_gene: TRBV9; d_gene: TRBD2; j_gene: TRBJ2-3; abundance: .; CDR3nt: TGTGCCAGCAGCGTAGGCTGGCTAGCGGGGAGGAACACAGATACGCAGTATTTT; CDR3aa: CASSVGWLAGRNTDTQYF
v_gene: TRBV12-3/TRBV12-4; d_gene: .; j_gene: TRBJ1-5; abundance: many; CDR3nt: TGTGCCAGCAGTTTAGGCAGGGCGGGCAATCAGCCCCAGCATTTT; CDR3aa: CASSLGRAGNQPQHF
v_gene: TRBV29-1; d_gene: .; j_gene: TRBJ2-5; abundance: medium-sized; CDR3nt: TGCAGCGTTGTATTCGAGACCCAGTACTTC; CDR3aa: CSVVFETQYF
v_gene: TRBV20-1; d_gene: .; j_gene: TRBJ2-7; abundance: .; CDR3nt: TGCAGTGCTAGAGACCCCCGGGCCCGCCTGGACGAGCAGTACTTC; CDR3aa: CSARDPRARLDEQYF
v_gene: TRBV6-5; d_gene: TRBD2; j_gene: TRBJ2-3; abundance: .; CDR3nt: TGTGCCAGCAGTTACTCTAGCGGGAGGAGCACAGATACGCAGTATTTT; CDR3aa: CASSYSSGRSTDTQYF
v_gene: TRBV18; d_gene: .; j_gene: TRBJ2-2; abundance: many; CDR3nt: TGTGCCAGCTCACCGCGGGGCTCTTACACCGGGGAGCTGTTTTTT; CDR3aa: CASSPRGSYTGELFF
v_gene: TRBV14; d_gene: TRBD2; j_gene: TRBJ2-3; abundance: .; CDR3nt: TGTGCCAGCAGCCAAAACGGGGGGGCAGATACGCAGTATTTT; CDR3aa: CASSQNGGADTQYF
v_gene: TRBV6-5; d_gene: .; j_gene: TRBJ2-3; abundance: few; CDR3nt: TGTGCCAGCAGTTACGCAGCAAGGGTCGCGCCCTATTTT; CDR3aa: CASSYAARVAPYF
v_gene: TRBV10-3; d_gene: TRBD1; j_gene: TRBJ1-4; abundance: few; CDR3nt: TGTGCCATCAGTGCCTACAGGGGAGATGAAAAACTGTTTTTT; CDR3aa: CAISAYRGDEKLFF
v_gene: TRBV14; d_gene: TRBD2; j_gene: TRBJ2-3; abundance: .; CDR3nt: TGTGCCAGCAGCCAAGGGACAGCGGGGGCTATAGATACGCAGTATTTT; CDR3aa: CASSQGTAGAIDTQYF
v_gene: TRBV3-1; d_gene: .; j_gene: TRBJ1-6; abundance: .; CDR3nt: TGTGCCAGCAGCCGGGGCCGATCAGGGACTTTCTCACCCCTCCACTTT; CDR3aa: CASSRGRSGTFSPLHF
v_gene: TRBV7-9; d_gene: .; j_gene: TRBJ2-7; abundance: few; CDR3nt: TGTGCCAGCAGCAGACCAAGTCAGACCCCCTCCTACGAGCAGTACTTC; CDR3aa: CASSRPSQTPSYEQYF
v_gene: TRBV7-2; d_gene: TRBD2; j_gene: TRBJ2-5; abundance: few; CDR3nt: TGTGCCAGCAGCTTACCGGGACTAGCCTCCCAGTACTTC; CDR3aa: CASSLPGLASQYF
v_gene: TRBV5-6; d_gene: .; j_gene: TRBJ2-7; abundance: few; CDR3nt: TGTGCCAGCAGCTTGAGGGGTTCTGGACCCTACGAGCAGTACTTC; CDR3aa: CASSLRGSGPYEQYF
v_gene: TRBV7-2; d_gene: .; j_gene: TRBJ1-1; abundance: many; CDR3nt: TGTGCCAGCAGCCGCCGGGCAGGGTTTGTCACTGAAGCTTTCTTT; CDR3aa: CASSRRAGFVTEAFF
v_gene: TRBV6-1; d_gene: .; j_gene: TRBJ2-7; abundance: many; CDR3nt: TGTGCCAGCACAAAGGAGGCAGGTGTGTACTACGAGCAGTACTTC; CDR3aa: CASTKEAGVYYEQYF
v_gene: TRBV7-2; d_gene: .; j_gene: TRBJ1-1; abundance: many; CDR3nt: TGTGCCAGCAGCTTAGGAAGTATCGCTAATGAAGCTTTCTTT; CDR3aa: CASSLGSIANEAFF
v_gene: TRBV6-5; d_gene: .; j_gene: TRBJ1-6; abundance: many; CDR3nt: TGTGCCAGCACTTACAAACCTAGGGATAATTCACCCCTCCACTTT; CDR3aa: CASTYKPRDNSPLHF
v_gene: TRBV12-3/TRBV12-4; d_gene: TRBD2; j_gene: TRBJ2-3; abundance: .; CDR3nt: TGTGCCAGCATCCCCCAAGAACTAGCGGTCACAGATACGCAGTATTTT; CDR3aa: CASIPQELAVTDTQYF
v_gene: TRBV11-2; d_gene: .; j_gene: TRBJ2-7; abundance: few; CDR3nt: TGTGCCAGCAGCTTGGGGGTTTTGAACGAGCAGTACTTC; CDR3aa: CASSLGVLNEQYF
v_gene: TRBV14; d_gene: .; j_gene: TRBJ2-3; abundance: many; CDR3nt: TGCGCCAGCAGCCAAGTCTCAGATACGCAGTATTTT; CDR3aa: CASSQVSDTQYF
v_gene: TRBV29-1; d_gene: .; j_gene: TRBJ2-3; abundance: .; CDR3nt: TGCAGCGTTGCGGGGACACGGCCAGATACGCAGTATTTT; CDR3aa: CSVAGTRPDTQYF
v_gene: TRBV12-3/TRBV12-4; d_gene: .; j_gene: TRBJ1-5; abundance: few; CDR3nt: TGTGCCAGCAGTCCAAATAGGGATCAGCCCCAGCATTTT; CDR3aa: CASSPNRDQPQHF
v_gene: TRBV15; d_gene: .; j_gene: TRBJ2-7; abundance: few; CDR3nt: TGTGCCACCAGCAGAGATGGGGGGTTGACCTACGAGCAGTACTTC; CDR3aa: CATSRDGGLTYEQYF
v_gene: TRBV4-3; d_gene: TRBD2; j_gene: TRBJ2-6; abundance: .; CDR3nt: TGCGCCAGCAGCCTAGCCCCTAGCGGGGAATTAATAGGGGCCAACGTCCTGACTTTC; CDR3aa: CASSLAPSGELIGANVLTF
v_gene: TRBV7-2; d_gene: .; j_gene: TRBJ2-2; abundance: .; CDR3nt: TGTGCCAGCAGCTGGGGCGGGACCACCGGGGAGCTGTTTTTT; CDR3aa: CASSWGGTTGELFF
v_gene: TRBV4-3; d_gene: .; j_gene: TRBJ1-2; abundance: .; CDR3nt: TGCGCCAGCAGCCATCGACACTTCGAGGAATATGGCTACACCTTC; CDR3aa: CASSHRHFEEYGYTF
v_gene: TRBV2; d_gene: TRBD2; j_gene: TRBJ2-3; abundance: few; CDR3nt: TGTGCCAGCAGTGAATGGGTAGCGGGAGGGCGCACAGATACGCAGTATTTT; CDR3aa: CASSEWVAGGRTDTQYF
v_gene: TRBV6-5; d_gene: TRBD1; j_gene: TRBJ2-7; abundance: few; CDR3nt: TGTGCCAGCAGTTGGGACAGCAGCTCCTACGAGCAGTACTTC; CDR3aa: CASSWDSSSYEQYF
v_gene: TRBV12-3/TRBV12-4; d_gene: TRBD1; j_gene: TRBJ2-3; abundance: few; CDR3nt: TGTGCCAGCAGTCCTGGGGGACAGGGGCGAGATACGCAGTATTTT; CDR3aa: CASSPGGQGRDTQYF
v_gene: TRBV20-1; d_gene: .; j_gene: TRBJ2-5; abundance: many; CDR3nt: TGCAGTGCTCACCCCCAGGGGCTCCGAGAGACCCAGTACTTC; CDR3aa: CSAHPQGLRETQYF
v_gene: TRBV4-2; d_gene: .; j_gene: TRBJ2-5; abundance: few; CDR3nt: TGTGCCAGCAGCCCCCCTGGGGAAGAGACCCAGTACTTC; CDR3aa: CASSPPGEETQYF
v_gene: TRBV11-2; d_gene: TRBD1; j_gene: TRBJ2-2; abundance: .; CDR3nt: TGTGCCAGCAGCTGGGGGACAGAGAACACCGGGGAGCTGTTTTTT; CDR3aa: CASSWGTENTGELFF
v_gene: TRBV6-2/TRBV6-3; d_gene: TRBD2; j_gene: TRBJ2-1; abundance: .; CDR3nt: TGTGCCAGCAGTTCCCGGAGCGGGAGTTACTACAATGAGCAGTTCTTC; CDR3aa: CASSSRSGSYYNEQFF
v_gene: TRBV4-1; d_gene: .; j_gene: TRBJ1-1; abundance: .; CDR3nt: TGCGCCAGCAGCCAAGAAAGGACGGTGAACACTGAAGCTTTCTTT; CDR3aa: CASSQERTVNTEAFF
v_gene: TRBV11-2; d_gene: TRBD1; j_gene: TRBJ2-7; abundance: few; CDR3nt: TGTGCCAGCAGCTCCGGACAGGGGAAGTACGAGCAGTACTTC; CDR3aa: CASSSGQGKYEQYF
v_gene: TRBV28; d_gene: TRBD1; j_gene: TRBJ1-2; abundance: .; CDR3nt: TGTGCCAGCAGACCACAGGGGGACTATGGCTACACCTTC; CDR3aa: CASRPQGDYGYTF
v_gene: TRBV4-1; d_gene: .; j_gene: TRBJ2-1; abundance: .; CDR3nt: TGCGCCAGCAGCCAAGATCGGACTTCCAACTCCTACAATGAGCAGTTCTTC; CDR3aa: CASSQDRTSNSYNEQFF
v_gene: TRBV4-3; d_gene: .; j_gene: TRBJ2-1; abundance: few; CDR3nt: TGCGCCAGCAGCCAAGAGCTACGTGGGAGCTCCTACAATGAGCAGTTCTTC; CDR3aa: CASSQELRGSSYNEQFF
v_gene: TRBV20-1; d_gene: .; j_gene: TRBJ2-1; abundance: .; CDR3nt: TGCAGTGCTAGTGCACAGAGCTCCTACAATGAGCAGTTCTTC; CDR3aa: CSASAQSSYNEQFF
v_gene: TRBV5-6; d_gene: .; j_gene: TRBJ2-5; abundance: few; CDR3nt: TGTGCCAGCAGCTTGATGGTGGAGACCCAGTACTTC; CDR3aa: CASSLMVETQYF
v_gene: TRBV12-3/TRBV12-4; d_gene: .; j_gene: TRBJ2-7; abundance: .; CDR3nt: TGTGCCAGCAGTTTTGGGACTCCCAGGCCCTACGAGCAGTACTTC; CDR3aa: CASSFGTPRPYEQYF
v_gene: TRBV28; d_gene: TRBD1; j_gene: TRBJ1-2; abundance: .; CDR3nt: TGTGCCAGCACTCGGACAGGCGCCGACTATGGCTACACCTTC; CDR3aa: CASTRTGADYGYTF
v_gene: TRBV24-1; d_gene: .; j_gene: TRBJ1-1; abundance: few; CDR3nt: TGTGCCACCAGTGATTGGGACTACACTGAAGCTTTCTTT; CDR3aa: CATSDWDYTEAFF
v_gene: TRBV27; d_gene: .; j_gene: TRBJ2-7; abundance: .; CDR3nt: TGTGCCAGCAGTTTAGGGGGGACAGCGAATCCCGAGCAGTACTTC; CDR3aa: CASSLGGTANPEQYF
v_gene: TRBV29-1; d_gene: .; j_gene: TRBJ2-1; abundance: few; CDR3nt: TGCAGCGTCCAAATGGTAGTTACCTCCTACAATGAGCAGTTCTTC; CDR3aa: CSVQMVVTSYNEQFF
v_gene: TRBV2; d_gene: TRBD2; j_gene: TRBJ2-1; abundance: .; CDR3nt: TGTGCCAGCAGACGAAGCGGGGGGGACTACAATGAGCAGTTCTTC; CDR3aa: CASRRSGGDYNEQFF
v_gene: TRBV12-3/TRBV12-4; d_gene: TRBD1; j_gene: TRBJ2-7; abundance: few; CDR3nt: TGTGCCAGCAGTCTCGACAGGGTCGAGCAGTACTTC; CDR3aa: CASSLDRVEQYF
v_gene: TRBV20-1; d_gene: TRBD2; j_gene: TRBJ2-1; abundance: few; CDR3nt: TGCAGTGCTAGGCGAGGGGGACTAGCGCTTAGAAATGAGCAGTTCTTC; CDR3aa: CSARRGGLALRNEQFF
v_gene: TRBV3-1; d_gene: .; j_gene: TRBJ2-3; abundance: few; CDR3nt: TGTGCCAGCAGCCCTGGGTCGGACCCCACAGATACGCAGTATTTT; CDR3aa: CASSPGSDPTDTQYF